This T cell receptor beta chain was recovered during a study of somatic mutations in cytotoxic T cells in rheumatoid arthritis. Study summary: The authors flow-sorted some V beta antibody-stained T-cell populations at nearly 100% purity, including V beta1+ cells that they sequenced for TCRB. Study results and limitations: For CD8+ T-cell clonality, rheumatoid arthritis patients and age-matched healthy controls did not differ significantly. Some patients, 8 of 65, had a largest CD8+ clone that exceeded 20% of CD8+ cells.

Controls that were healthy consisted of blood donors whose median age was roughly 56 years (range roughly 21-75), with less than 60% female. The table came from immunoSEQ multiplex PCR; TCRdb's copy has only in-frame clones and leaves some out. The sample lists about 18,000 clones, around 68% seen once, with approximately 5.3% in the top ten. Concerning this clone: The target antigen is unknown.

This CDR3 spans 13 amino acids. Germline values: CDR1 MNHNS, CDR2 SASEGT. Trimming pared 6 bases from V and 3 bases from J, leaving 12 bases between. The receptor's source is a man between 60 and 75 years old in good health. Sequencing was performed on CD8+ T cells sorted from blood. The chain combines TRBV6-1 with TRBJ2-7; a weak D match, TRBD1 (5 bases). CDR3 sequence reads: CASSQSRDYEQYF. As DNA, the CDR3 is TGTGCCAGCAGCCAAAGCAGGGACTACGAGCAGTACTTC.